The clone carrying this T cell receptor beta chain was counted a single time. Its antigen remains unidentified. The entry originates in a study of cytomegalovirus exposure and HLA in healthy donors. General study points: Researchers catalogued some 160 TCR beta chains as cytomegalovirus-associated.

Profiled with immunoSEQ multiplex PCR; TCRdb holds only in-frame clones, not every one. The profile shows 60,000 to 85,000 clones, over 90% of them singletons. Germline values: CDR1 MDHEN, CDR2 SYDVKM. Trimming stripped 3 bases from V and 4 bases from J, with 16 bases between. This CDR3 has 16 amino acids. Sequenced: PBMCs. The genes are TRBV28 and TRBJ1-5, with D unclear. The sequence was obtained from a woman younger than 30 in good health and CMV-seropositive. The CDR3 region has the DNA TGTGCCAGCAGTTTCTCGGGTGCGGCGTTAAATCAGCCCCAGCATTTT. Translation: CASSFSGAALNQPQHF.